This TCR beta chain comes out of a study of human T cells and chemical hapten exposure. Overall study context: Patients, predominantly female, presented with alopecia areata, totalis or universalis.

TCRdb re-analysed the RACE reads in MiXCR, keeping a single row per CDR3 protein. There are around 330,000 distinct CDR3 sequences in the sample; around 5.5% occur only once, and roughly 8.2% lies in the top ten. Time point described: pre-sensitization, week 0. Treatment noted: therapeutic diphenylcyclopropenone sensitization with weekly scalp DPC. Patches went on only after blood had been drawn each time. This clonotype was seen more than once but under ten times. The CDR3 consists of 14 residues. With 1 base removed from V and 5 bases from J, the gap between germline ends came to 11 bases. In germline, CDR1 is MGHRA, CDR2 YSYEKL.

Sample: whole blood, taken in connection with sensitization to the hapten diphenylcyclopropenone (DPC). The J gene is TRBJ1-1, the V gene TRBV4-1; D unresolved. The source is a woman in her late teens or twenties with alopecia areata. Some clones in this sample may be carry-over from other donors' samples. This chain's CDR3 is CASSQGPLGTEAFF. The CDR3 DNA sequence: TGCGCCAGCAGCCAAGGCCCCCTAGGGACTGAAGCTTTCTTT.